The sequence of this TCR beta chain was determined in a study of T cell responses to AZD1222 COVID-19 vaccine. The repertoire was sequenced with immunoSEQ multiplex PCR; TCRdb's copy has only in-frame clones and lacks some. The repertoire holds some 120,000 clones, with roughly 86% as singletons. The V end was cut by 5 bases, the J end by 0 bases, with 13 bases between. This CDR3 spans 15 amino acids. CDR1 is MDHEN and CDR2 is SYDVKM in the germline V gene. The TCR was taken from an adult who received the AZD1222 COVID-19 vaccine. The J gene is TRBJ1-1, the V gene TRBV28; D gene ambiguous. The input for sequencing was peripheral blood, taken 28 days after the second AZD1222 dose. The CDR3 region is CASSPRDILNTEAFF. The DNA of the CDR3 is TGTGCCAGCAGTCCACGGGATATCCTGAACACTGAAGCTTTCTTT.